A single T cell receptor beta chain is shown here with its context. Its antigen is unidentified. At the DNA level, this CDR3 is encoded by other sequences in the same sample as well. This sample is drawn from a study of shared clonotypes between healthy human individuals. Findings and limits, study-wide: Across a handful of donors, naive CD4 shared roughly 5.1%, naive CD8 approximately 3.5%, memory CD4 2.3%, memory CD8 roughly 0.37%. Few donors restricted represented genetic and exposure-history diversity.

In the naive CD8 group, cells lacked CD45RO and were positively selected for CCR7, so terminally differentiated effector memory CD45RA+ cells were left out. The study enrolled healthy HIV-negative adults without recent acute infections or vaccinations as donors. This table comes from immunoSEQ multiplex PCR, and its TCRdb copy is limited to in-frame clones, with some not included. The sample lists about 2 million clones; about 95% were seen once. The ends lost 2 bases at V and 7 bases at J; junction bases unmatched: 3. Germline loops: CDR1 SGHAT, CDR2 FQNNGV. The CDR3 totals 15 residues. The rearrangement links TRBV11-2 to TRBJ2-1; TRBD2 matches 12 bases. The sequencing sample was made of naive CD8+ T cells sorted from blood. The clonotype originates from a young man in good health. CDR3 region: CASSLLAGGQNEQFF. In nucleotides, the CDR3 is TGTGCCAGCAGCTTACTAGCGGGGGGGCAGAATGAGCAGTTCTTC.